Listed below are T cell receptor beta chains from one sample, sequenced in a study of Graves' ophthalmopathy and Graves' hyperthyroidism. TCRdb reprocessed the multiplex PCR reads with MiXCR, giving one entry per CDR3 protein. The data hold hundreds of thousands of distinct CDR3 sequences, with 20% to 25% observed a single time. The specimen sequenced was peripheral blood. These TCRs come from a young woman with stable Graves' hyperthyroidism. CDR3s include the opening cysteine and the closing phenylalanine or tryptophan. A D gene is named only where the DNA matches it firmly. The size field is filled for only some rows; it gives once, few, many or a size class.

j_call v_call clone_size d_call cdr3_nt cdr3_aa
TRBJ2-2 TRBV10-1 many TRBD2 TGCGCCAGCAGTAAGACTAGCGGGAACACCGGGGAGCTGTTTTTT CASSKTSGNTGELFF
TRBJ2-7 TRBV20-1 many TRBD2 TGCAGTGCAGATACTAGCGGGCCCTCCTACGAGCAGTACTTC CSADTSGPSYEQYF
TRBJ1-1 TRBV4-3 many NA TGCGCCAGCAGCCAAGATAGGGGGATACGCACTGAAGCTTTCTTT CASSQDRGIRTEAFF
TRBJ1-2 TRBV2 NA NA TGTGCCAGCAGTGACAGAGTCATTAACTATGGCTACACCTTC CASSDRVINYGYTF
TRBJ1-1 TRBV7-9 few NA TGTGCCAGCAGCCCACCCGACGGCCGCGAGGCTTTCTTT CASSPPDGREAFF
TRBJ1-1 TRBV2 many NA TGTGCCAGCACTGGGACGGGGAACGCTGAAGCTTTCTTT CASTGTGNAEAFF
TRBJ1-2 TRBV20-1 once TRBD1 TGCAGTGCCGGGACCACAGGGGAGGATGGCTACACCTTC CSAGTTGEDGYTF
TRBJ2-7 TRBV10-3 NA NA TGTGCCATCAAAACACAGGAGGGCTACGAGCAGTACTTC CAIKTQEGYEQYF
TRBJ2-5 TRBV11-2 many NA TGTGCCAGCAGCTTAGAGACCTACGGACACCAAGAGACCCAGTACTTC CASSLETYGHQETQYF
TRBJ1-2 TRBV7-2 NA NA TGTGCCAGCAGCTTAGCGGGCAGGGGCCGGTATGGCTACACCTTC CASSLAGRGRYGYTF
TRBJ2-4 TRBV7-2 many TRBD2 TGTGCCAGCAGCCCCCGGACTAGCGGGAGGGATGTCATTCAGTACTTC CASSPRTSGRDVIQYF